A selection of T cell receptor beta chains follows, all from one sample in a study of blood T cells in healthy people across ages. TCRdb called the 5' RACE reads again in MiXCR, with one record for every CDR3 protein. The sample comprises roughly 500,000 distinct CDR3 sequences, approximately 27% of which are singletons, and roughly 18% rests with the top ten. The sequenced sample was blood. All receptors come from a woman aged 65 to 85 in good health. Both conserved end residues are part of each CDR3. Fields, in order: CDR3 protein, CDR3 DNA, V gene, D gene, J gene, clone size. D genes are given only for firm matches. Rows give clone size only sometimes, using once, few, many, or a class for an expanded clone.

CASSSLGVGTGANVLTF	TGTGCCAGCAGTTCGTTAGGGGTTGGGACTGGGGCCAACGTCCTGACTTTC	TRBV6-5	.	TRBJ2-6	.
CASSLEVPDGKQFF	TGTGCCAGCAGCTTAGAAGTCCCGGACGGGAAGCAGTTCTTC	TRBV11-3	.	TRBJ2-1	few
CASSSQGRHGVDGYTF	TGTGCCAGCAGTTCCCAGGGGCGACATGGGGTGGATGGCTACACCTTC	TRBV12-3/TRBV12-4	.	TRBJ1-2	many
CASSGDTTGDKIF	TGTGCCAGCAGCGGTGATACGACAGGGGATAAGATCTTC	TRBV5-5	TRBD1	TRBJ2-1	.
CASSFDPKGTGELFF	TGCGCCAGCAGCTTTGACCCAAAGGGGACCGGGGAGCTGTTTTTT	TRBV5-1	.	TRBJ2-2	few
CASSYSGQPPYEQYF	TGTGCCAGCAGTTACTCGGGACAGCCTCCCTACGAGCAGTACTTC	TRBV6-5	TRBD1	TRBJ2-7	.
CSARVPGTETQYF	TGCAGTGCTAGAGTTCCTGGAACAGAGACCCAGTACTTC	TRBV20-1	.	TRBJ2-5	.
CASSPRRSTDTQYF	TGTGCCAGCAGTCCCCGTAGGAGCACAGATACGCAGTATTTT	TRBV28	.	TRBJ2-3	.
CASSLVGTNYEQYF	TGTGCCAGCAGCTTAGTCGGTACCAACTACGAGCAGTACTTC	TRBV7-8	.	TRBJ2-7	.
CSARDPAAANTEAFF	TGCAGTGCTAGAGACCCCGCAGCGGCCAACACTGAAGCTTTCTTT	TRBV20-1	.	TRBJ1-1	.
CSASRSVTLHQPQHF	TGCAGTGCTAGCCGATCCGTTACCCTGCATCAGCCCCAGCATTTT	TRBV20-1	.	TRBJ1-5	few
CASSTVQGAYEQYF	TGTGCCAGCAGCACCGTACAGGGGGCCTACGAGCAGTACTTC	TRBV5-5	TRBD1	TRBJ2-7	few
CASSKGPNTGELFF	TGCGCCAGCAGCAAGGGTCCTAACACCGGGGAGCTGTTTTTT	TRBV5-1	.	TRBJ2-2	.
CASSLGTRTGSGELFF	TGCGCCAGCAGCTTGGGGACTAGGACTGGATCCGGGGAGCTGTTTTTT	TRBV5-1	TRBD2	TRBJ2-2	.
CASSPGLGVGETQYF	TGTGCCAGCAGCCCGGGACTAGGGGTTGGGGAGACCCAGTACTTC	TRBV6-5	TRBD2	TRBJ2-5	.
CASSQRLAGPTGTQYF	TGTGCCAGCAGCCAGCGACTAGCGGGTCCCACTGGTACGCAGTATTTT	TRBV12-3/TRBV12-4	TRBD2	TRBJ2-3	.
CASSLVGGGTSYQETQYF	TGTGCCAGCAGCTTAGTTGGCGGGGGGACCTCGTACCAAGAGACCCAGTACTTC	TRBV7-2	TRBD2	TRBJ2-5	few
CASRSSTGRSDEQFF	TGTGCCAGCAGATCTAGTACCGGGCGTTCAGATGAGCAGTTCTTC	TRBV12-3/TRBV12-4	.	TRBJ2-1	.
CSARLRGVYQETQYF	TGCAGTGCTAGACTGCGGGGGGTCTACCAAGAGACCCAGTACTTC	TRBV20-1	TRBD2	TRBJ2-5	.
CASSEDNGNTIYF	TGTGCCAGCAGCGAAGACAACGGAAACACCATATATTTT	TRBV9	.	TRBJ1-3	.
CASSARLEQPQHF	TGTGCCAGCAGTGCGAGGTTAGAGCAGCCCCAGCATTTT	TRBV6-1	.	TRBJ1-5	.
CASSGQGFNEQFF	TGTGCCAGCAGTGGACAGGGGTTCAATGAGCAGTTCTTC	TRBV2	TRBD1	TRBJ2-1	.
CSARGDREKLFF	TGCAGTGCTAGAGGGGACCGGGAAAAACTGTTTTTT	TRBV20-1	.	TRBJ1-4	many
CASSLTASTGGADEQYF	TGTGCCAGCAGCTTAACTGCTTCTACAGGGGGCGCGGACGAGCAGTACTTC	TRBV7-3	TRBD1	TRBJ2-7	few
CASSFELGTNEQFF	TGTGCCAGCAGTTTTGAACTTGGGACCAATGAGCAGTTCTTC	TRBV7-2	.	TRBJ2-1	.
CASSLPGGGSETQYF	TGTGCCAGCAGCCTACCTGGCGGGGGGTCAGAGACTCAGTACTTC	TRBV7-9	TRBD2	TRBJ2-4	few
CASSLYGGPETQYF	TGTGCCAGCAGCTTATACGGGGGGCCAGAGACCCAGTACTTC	TRBV7-2	.	TRBJ2-5	few
CASRRDGLNSPLHF	TGTGCCAGCCGCCGGGACGGATTAAATTCACCCCTCCACTTT	TRBV6-2/TRBV6-3	.	TRBJ1-6	few
CASSQDAHRGAYNYGYTF	TGCGCCAGCAGCCAAGATGCACACAGGGGCGCTTATAACTATGGCTACACCTTC	TRBV4-3	TRBD1	TRBJ1-2	few
CAISDSRGETQYF	TGTGCCATCAGTGACTCACGGGGAGAGACCCAGTACTTC	TRBV10-3	.	TRBJ2-5	.
CASSVGDSGNTIYF	TGTGCCAGCAGCGTGGGGGACAGTGGAAACACCATATATTTT	TRBV9	TRBD1	TRBJ1-3	.
CASSFKQGTYEQYF	TGCGCCAGCAGCTTTAAACAGGGCACCTACGAGCAGTACTTC	TRBV5-1	.	TRBJ2-7	few
CASSLRPRTDINYGYTF	TGTGCCAGCAGCTTAAGACCCCGCACAGACATTAACTATGGCTACACCTTC	TRBV9	.	TRBJ1-2	.
CASSLVGGANGGELFF	TGTGCCAGCAGCTTAGTGGGGGGGGCCAATGGCGGGGAGCTGTTTTTT	TRBV7-2	.	TRBJ2-2	.
CASNGQVNTEAFF	TGTGCCAGCAACGGACAGGTGAACACTGAAGCTTTCTTT	TRBV6-2/TRBV6-3	TRBD1	TRBJ1-1	.
CASSEDQNTEAFF	TGTGCCAGCAGCGAGGACCAGAACACTGAAGCTTTCTTT	TRBV2	.	TRBJ1-1	few
CASSLSVPGRKSPLHF	TGTGCCAGCAGTTTATCGGTCCCGGGCAGAAAATCACCCCTCCACTTT	TRBV27	.	TRBJ1-6	.
CASSQEDRGGYGYTF	TGTGCCAGCAGCCAAGAAGACAGGGGAGGCTATGGTTACACCTTC	TRBV4-2	TRBD1	TRBJ1-2	.
CASSQTHRAGPRADTQYF	TGCGCCAGCAGCCAAACCCACAGAGCGGGGCCGCGCGCGGATACGCAGTATTTT	TRBV4-3	TRBD2	TRBJ2-3	.
CASSQVHSNEQFF	TGTGCCAGCAGCCAAGTCCATAGCAATGAGCAGTTCTTC	TRBV4-2	.	TRBJ2-1	.
CASSLMGQYNEQFF	TGTGCCAGCAGCTTAATGGGCCAATACAATGAGCAGTTCTTC	TRBV7-9	.	TRBJ2-1	.
CASRPPGEDEKLFF	TGTGCCAGCAGGCCCCCAGGGGAAGACGAAAAACTGTTTTTT	TRBV6-5	.	TRBJ1-4	.
CASSQEAPYGYTF	TGCGCCAGCAGCCAAGAGGCGCCTTATGGCTACACCTTC	TRBV4-1	.	TRBJ1-2	few
CASSPTPGSSIQYF	TGTGCCAGCAGTCCTACCCCAGGGAGTAGCATTCAGTACTTC	TRBV12-3/TRBV12-4	.	TRBJ2-4	many
CASSRTTTEQFF	TGTGCCAGCAGCCGGACTACTACTGAGCAGTTCTTC	TRBV12-3/TRBV12-4	.	TRBJ2-1	few
CASSARTGSYNEQFF	TGTGCCAGCAGCGCAAGGACAGGGTCCTACAATGAGCAGTTCTTC	TRBV11-1	TRBD1	TRBJ2-1	.
CASLRDTDTQYF	TGTGCCAGCCTTAGAGATACAGATACGCAGTATTTT	TRBV2	.	TRBJ2-3	.
CSSGAGNEKPFF	TGCAGTTCTGGGGCAGGGAACGAAAAACCGTTTTTT	TRBV20-1	.	TRBJ1-4	few
CASSYGYPGANVLTF	TGTGCCAGCAGTTACGGGTATCCTGGGGCCAACGTCCTGACTTTC	TRBV6-2/TRBV6-3	.	TRBJ2-6	.
CASSLSYQTEAFF	TGTGCCAGCAGTTTATCGTACCAGACTGAAGCTTTCTTT	TRBV27	.	TRBJ1-1	.
CASSNAVGQSDEQYF	TGTGCCAGCAGTAACGCAGTAGGACAGTCCGACGAGCAGTACTTC	TRBV6-2/TRBV6-3	.	TRBJ2-7	.
CASSLGLRGNYNSPLHF	TGTGCCAGCAGTTTAGGGCTCAGGGGGAACTATAATTCACCCCTCCACTTT	TRBV6-5	TRBD1	TRBJ1-6	few
CATSDRSLSSYNEQFF	TGTGCCACCAGTGACCGGTCACTGAGCTCCTACAATGAGCAGTTCTTC	TRBV24-1	.	TRBJ2-1	.
CSVPTRRGGSETQYF	TGCAGTGTCCCGACGAGGCGGGGGGGTTCAGAGACCCAGTACTTC	TRBV20-1	TRBD2	TRBJ2-5	many
CASHRGTQETQYF	TGCGCCAGCCACAGGGGCACACAAGAGACCCAGTACTTC	TRBV5-1	TRBD1	TRBJ2-5	once
CASSQEWGGAVNEQFF	TGCGCCAGCAGCCAAGAATGGGGGGGGGCAGTCAATGAGCAGTTCTTC	TRBV4-3	.	TRBJ2-1	few
CSVALNNNYGYTF	TGCAGCGTTGCGCTGAACAACAACTATGGCTACACCTTC	TRBV29-1	.	TRBJ1-2	few
CASSLGPAGYEQYF	TGTGCCAGCAGTTTAGGGCCGGCAGGGTACGAGCAGTACTTC	TRBV28	.	TRBJ2-7	.